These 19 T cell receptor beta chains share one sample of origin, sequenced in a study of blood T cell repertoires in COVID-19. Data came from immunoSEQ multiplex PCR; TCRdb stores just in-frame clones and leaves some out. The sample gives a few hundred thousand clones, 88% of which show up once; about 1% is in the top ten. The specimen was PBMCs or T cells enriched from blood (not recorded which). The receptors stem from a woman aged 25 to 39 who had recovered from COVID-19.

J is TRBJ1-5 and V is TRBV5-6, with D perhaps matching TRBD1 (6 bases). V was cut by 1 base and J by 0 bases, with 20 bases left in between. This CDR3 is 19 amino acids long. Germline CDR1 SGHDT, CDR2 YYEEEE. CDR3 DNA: TGTGCCAGCAGCTTGCTTCAGACAGGTTATCTATATAGCAATCAGCCCCAGCATTTT. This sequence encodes CASSLLQTGYLYSNQPQHF.

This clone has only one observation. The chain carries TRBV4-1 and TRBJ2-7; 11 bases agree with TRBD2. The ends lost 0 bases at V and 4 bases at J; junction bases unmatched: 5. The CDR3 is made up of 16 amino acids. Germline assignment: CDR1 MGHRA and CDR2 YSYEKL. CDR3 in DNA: TGCGCCAGCAGCCAAGATACTAGCGGGAGTATGTACGAGCAGTACTTC. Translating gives CASSQDTSGSMYEQYF.

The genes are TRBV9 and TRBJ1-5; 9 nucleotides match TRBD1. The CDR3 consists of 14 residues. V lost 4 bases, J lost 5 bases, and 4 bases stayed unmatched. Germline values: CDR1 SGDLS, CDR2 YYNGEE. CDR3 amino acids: CASSPWDRDQPQHF. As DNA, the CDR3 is TGTGCCAGCAGCCCCTGGGACAGGGATCAGCCCCAGCATTTT.

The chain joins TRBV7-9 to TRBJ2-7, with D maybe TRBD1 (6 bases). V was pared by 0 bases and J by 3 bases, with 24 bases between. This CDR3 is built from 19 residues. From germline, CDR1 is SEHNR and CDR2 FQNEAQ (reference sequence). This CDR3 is CASSLAWSGGGRGGYEQYF. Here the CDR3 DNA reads TGTGCCAGCAGCTTAGCGTGGTCCGGTGGGGGCCGAGGGGGCTACGAGCAGTACTTC.

DNA of the CDR3: TGTGCCAGCAGTTTCAGGGCCCGGACTGGAAACACCATATATTTT. This encodes CASSFRARTGNTIYF. The chain is built from TRBV28 and TRBJ1-3, with TRBD1 as a possible D gene (5 bases). Germline V CDR1 and CDR2: MDHEN, SYDVKM. This CDR3 spans 15 amino acids. V lost 3 bases to trimming and J lost 2 bases, with 11 bases between them.

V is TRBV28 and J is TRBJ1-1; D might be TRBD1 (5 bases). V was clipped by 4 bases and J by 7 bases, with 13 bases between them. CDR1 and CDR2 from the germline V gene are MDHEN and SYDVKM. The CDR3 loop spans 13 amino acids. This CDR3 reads CASSSGGWGEAFF. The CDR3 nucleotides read TGTGCCAGCAGTTCCGGGGGATGGGGTGAAGCTTTCTTT.

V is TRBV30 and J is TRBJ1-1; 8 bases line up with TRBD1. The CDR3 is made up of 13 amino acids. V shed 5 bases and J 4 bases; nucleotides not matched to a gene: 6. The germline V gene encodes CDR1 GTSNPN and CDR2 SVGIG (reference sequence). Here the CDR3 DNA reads TGTGCCTGGGGGTTCACAGGGGGCACTGAAGCTTTCTTT. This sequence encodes CAWGFTGGTEAFF.

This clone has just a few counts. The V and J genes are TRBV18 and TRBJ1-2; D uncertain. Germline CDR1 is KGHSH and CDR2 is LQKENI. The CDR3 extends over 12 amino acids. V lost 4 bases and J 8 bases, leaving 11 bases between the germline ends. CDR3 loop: CASSLNEWGYTF. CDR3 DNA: TGTGCCAGCTCACTAAATGAGTGGGGCTACACCTTC.

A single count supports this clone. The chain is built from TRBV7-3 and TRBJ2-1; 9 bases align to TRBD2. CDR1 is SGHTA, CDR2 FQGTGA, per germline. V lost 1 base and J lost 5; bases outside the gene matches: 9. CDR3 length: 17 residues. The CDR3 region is CASSLNVGAGGHNEQFF. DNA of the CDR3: TGTGCCAGCAGCTTAAACGTTGGAGCGGGAGGTCACAATGAGCAGTTCTTC.

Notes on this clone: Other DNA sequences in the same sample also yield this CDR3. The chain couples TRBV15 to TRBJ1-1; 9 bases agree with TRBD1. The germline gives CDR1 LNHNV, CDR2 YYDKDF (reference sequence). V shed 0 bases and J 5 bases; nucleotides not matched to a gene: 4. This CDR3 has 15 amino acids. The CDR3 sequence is CATSRETGGRTEAFF. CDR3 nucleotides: TGTGCCACCAGCAGAGAGACAGGGGGTAGGACTGAAGCTTTCTTT.

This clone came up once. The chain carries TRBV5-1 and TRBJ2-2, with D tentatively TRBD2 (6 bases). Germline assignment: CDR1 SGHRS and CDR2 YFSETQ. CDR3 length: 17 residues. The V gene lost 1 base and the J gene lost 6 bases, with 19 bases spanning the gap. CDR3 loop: CASSLNQGLDFSGELFF. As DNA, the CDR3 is TGCGCCAGCAGCTTGAATCAGGGACTCGACTTTTCCGGGGAGCTGTTTTTT.

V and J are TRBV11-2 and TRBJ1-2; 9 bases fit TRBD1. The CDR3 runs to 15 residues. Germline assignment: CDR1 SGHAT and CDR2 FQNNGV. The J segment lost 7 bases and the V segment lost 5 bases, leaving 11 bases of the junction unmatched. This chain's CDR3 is CASSPRTQGALGYTF. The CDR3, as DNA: TGTGCCAGCAGCCCTAGGACACAGGGGGCGCTTGGCTACACCTTC.

Written as DNA, the CDR3 is TGTGCCAGCTCGAAACTAGCGGGGGGCGGTGATGAGCAGTTCTTC. This sequence encodes CASSKLAGGGDEQFF. V is TRBV2 and J is TRBJ2-1; 12 bases are shared with TRBD2. CDR1 is SNHLY, CDR2 FYNNEI, per germline. J was trimmed by 8 bases and V by 8 bases; bases with no gene match: 10. The CDR3 is 15 residues long.

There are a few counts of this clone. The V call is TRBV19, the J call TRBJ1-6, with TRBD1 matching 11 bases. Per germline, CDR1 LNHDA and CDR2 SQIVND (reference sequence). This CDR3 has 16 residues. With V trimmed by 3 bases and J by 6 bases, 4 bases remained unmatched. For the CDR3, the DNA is TGTGCCAGTAGTATCCTAGGGACAGGGGGTAATTCACCCCTCCACTTT. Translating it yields CASSILGTGGNSPLHF.

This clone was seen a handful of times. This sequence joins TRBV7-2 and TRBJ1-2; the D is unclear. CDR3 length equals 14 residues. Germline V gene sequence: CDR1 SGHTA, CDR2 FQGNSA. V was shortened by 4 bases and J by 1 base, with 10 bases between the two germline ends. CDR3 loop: CASSYQDLNYGYTF. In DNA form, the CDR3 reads TGTGCCAGCAGCTATCAGGATCTTAACTATGGCTACACCTTC. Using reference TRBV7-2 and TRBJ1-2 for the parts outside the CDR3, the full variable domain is GAGVSQSPSNKVTEKGKDVELRCDPISGHTALYWYRQSLGQGLEFLIYFQGNSAPDKSGLPSDRFSAERTGGSVSTLTIQRTQQEDSAVYLCASSYQDLNYGYTFGSGTRLTVV.

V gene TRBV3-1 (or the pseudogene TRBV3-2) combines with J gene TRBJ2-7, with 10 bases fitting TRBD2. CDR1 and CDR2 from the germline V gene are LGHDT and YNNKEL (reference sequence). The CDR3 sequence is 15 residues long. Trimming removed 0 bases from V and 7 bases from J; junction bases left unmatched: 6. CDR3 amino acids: CASSQDSRTSGEQYF. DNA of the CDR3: TGTGCCAGCAGCCAAGATTCAAGGACTAGCGGTGAGCAGTACTTC.

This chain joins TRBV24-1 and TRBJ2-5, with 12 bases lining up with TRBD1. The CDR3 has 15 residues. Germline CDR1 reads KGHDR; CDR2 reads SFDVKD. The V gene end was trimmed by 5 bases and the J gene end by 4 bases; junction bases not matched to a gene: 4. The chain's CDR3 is CATSGRDRGRETQYF. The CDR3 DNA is TGTGCCACCAGTGGGAGGGACAGGGGGCGAGAGACCCAGTACTTC.

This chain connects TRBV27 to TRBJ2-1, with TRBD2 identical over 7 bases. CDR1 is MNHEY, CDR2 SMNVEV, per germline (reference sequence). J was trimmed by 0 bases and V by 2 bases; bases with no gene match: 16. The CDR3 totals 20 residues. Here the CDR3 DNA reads TGTGCCAGCAGTTTACGAGGATCGTGGCGGGGGTTCGGCTCCTACAATGAGCAGTTCTTC. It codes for CASSLRGSWRGFGSYNEQFF.

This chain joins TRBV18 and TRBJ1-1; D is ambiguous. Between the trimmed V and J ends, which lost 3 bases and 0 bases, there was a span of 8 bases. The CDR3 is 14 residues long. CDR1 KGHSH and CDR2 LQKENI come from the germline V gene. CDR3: CASSPQSMNTEAFF. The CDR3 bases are TGTGCCAGCTCACCGCAGTCCATGAACACTGAAGCTTTCTTT.